The source of this T cell receptor beta chain is a study of blood T cell repertoires in COVID-19. The germline V and J ends were trimmed by 4 bases and 0 bases, with 15 bases remaining between them. The CDR3 has 16 amino acids. Germline V CDR1 and CDR2: MDHEN, SYDVKM. Assay: immunoSEQ multiplex PCR; the TCRdb copy retains only in-frame clones and omits some. The data contain about 130,000 clones, roughly 90% of them singletons. The sequencing sample was made of peripheral blood. The receptor comes from a man aged 50 to 60 with active COVID-19. The gene calls are TRBV28 and TRBJ1-2, with D possibly TRBD1 on 6 matching bases. The CDR3 coding sequence is TGTGCCAGCAGTTCTCGTGACAGGAAAGCTAACTATGGCTACACCTTC. Encoded protein: CASSSRDRKANYGYTF.